Listed below are T cell receptor beta chains from one sample, sequenced in a study of blood T cell repertoires in COVID-19. Libraries were prepared by immunoSEQ multiplex PCR; TCRdb keeps only in-frame clonotypes and omits some of them. The sample lists 55,000 to 85,000 clones; around 86% were seen once. The material sequenced was peripheral blood. These receptors came from a woman between 18 and 29 years old with acute or convalescent COVID-19. CDR3s include the opening cysteine and the closing phenylalanine or tryptophan. A D gene is named only where the DNA matches it firmly. The listing skips clone size in some rows; elsewhere it reads once, few, many or a size class.

TGTGCCAGCAGTGAAATTACAGGCGATCAGCCCCAGCATTTT,CASSEITGDQPQHF,-,-,TRBJ1-5,TRBV2
TGTGCCATCAGTGACGGAGGTGCATCCTACAATGAGCAGTTCTTC,CAISDGGASYNEQFF,-,-,TRBJ2-1,TRBV10-3
TGTGCCAGCAGTTTATTAGCGCGGGGCCATCTTCTGTTC,CASSLLARGHLLF,-,-,TRBJ2-7,TRBV27
TGTGCCAGCAGCTTAACAGAGAACACTGAAGCTTTCTTT,CASSLTENTEAFF,-,-,TRBJ1-1,TRBV7-9
TGCGCCAGCAGCTTGGGGACAGGGGCCTACGAGCAGTACTTC,CASSLGTGAYEQYF,few,TRBD1,TRBJ2-7,TRBV5-1
TGTGCCAGCAGTGAGCTACAGGGACGGACCACTGAAGCTTTCTTT,CASSELQGRTTEAFF,-,-,TRBJ1-1,TRBV6-1
TGTGCCAGCAGTGTTCTGGGGGCGCAGACTGAAGCTTTCTTT,CASSVLGAQTEAFF,-,-,TRBJ1-1,TRBV2
TGTGCCAGCAGTTTGGGGCTTGGAAACACCATATATTTT,CASSLGLGNTIYF,-,-,TRBJ1-3,TRBV12-3/TRBV12-4
TGTGCCAGCAGCAGACAGGGGGCAATGAACACTGAAGCTTTCTTT,CASSRQGAMNTEAFF,-,TRBD1,TRBJ1-1,TRBV2
TGTGCCAGCATAAGACAGGGAGTTCAAGAGACCCAGTACTTC,CASIRQGVQETQYF,-,TRBD1,TRBJ2-5,TRBV2
TGCAGCGTTTTCAGGGCTGGCGAGCAGTACTTC,CSVFRAGEQYF,-,-,TRBJ2-7,TRBV29-1
TGTGCCTGGACTAGCGGTAACACTGAAGCTTTCTTT,CAWTSGNTEAFF,-,-,TRBJ1-1,TRBV30
TGTGCCAGCAACCTGGACAGGGGTCGCGAAAAACTGTTTTTT,CASNLDRGREKLFF,few,TRBD1,TRBJ1-4,TRBV6-5
TGTGCCACCAGCAGACATCAAGCGGGAGGGTATGATGAGCAGTTCTTC,CATSRHQAGGYDEQFF,-,TRBD2,TRBJ2-1,TRBV15
TGTGCCAGTAGTATGGAGTTTAGGACAGCCACGACCTTGAACACTGAAGCTTTCTTT,CASSMEFRTATTLNTEAFF,-,-,TRBJ1-1,TRBV19
TGTGCCAGCAGTCTACAGGGGGTGAACACTGAAGCTTTCTTT,CASSLQGVNTEAFF,-,TRBD1,TRBJ1-1,TRBV11-2
TGTGCCATCAGTGAGAGGCTAGCGGGCAATGAGCAGTTCTTC,CAISERLAGNEQFF,-,TRBD2,TRBJ2-1,TRBV10-3
TGTGCCAGCAGTCTATGGGGGACATTTGAAAAACTGTTTTTT,CASSLWGTFEKLFF,-,-,TRBJ1-4,TRBV28
TGTGCCAGCAGCTGGGCTAGCGACTACTCCTACGAGCAGTACTTC,CASSWASDYSYEQYF,-,-,TRBJ2-7,TRBV11-2
TGCAGTGCTAGTCCCGCCGGGGGGGCTCAAGAGACCCAGTACTTC,CSASPAGGAQETQYF,-,TRBD2,TRBJ2-5,TRBV20-1
TGTGCCAGCAGCCCATCGGGGGGCCAAGCGAACACCGGGGAGCTGTTTTTT,CASSPSGGQANTGELFF,-,-,TRBJ2-2,TRBV7-9
TGTGCCAGCTCTGGACAGGGTTTTGAGGATGAGCAGTTCTTC,CASSGQGFEDEQFF,-,TRBD1,TRBJ2-1,TRBV2
TGTGCCAGCAGCTTTGGGGGACAGGGCCAAGAGACCCAGTACTTC,CASSFGGQGQETQYF,-,TRBD1,TRBJ2-5,TRBV5-6
TGTGCCAGCTCACCGGTCAGGGGGTCTGGGGCCAACGTCCTGACTTTC,CASSPVRGSGANVLTF,-,TRBD1,TRBJ2-6,TRBV18
TGTGCCAGTAGGCGGGGGGGAAACATTCAGTACTTC,CASRRGGNIQYF,-,TRBD2,TRBJ2-4,TRBV2
TGTGCCAGCAGCCATAGCGGGCGCCAAGAGACCCAGTACTTC,CASSHSGRQETQYF,-,TRBD2,TRBJ2-5,TRBV3-1/TRBV3-2
TGCGCCAGCAGCCAGCGACTAGCCGTGAGCTCCTACAATGAGCAGTTCTTC,CASSQRLAVSSYNEQFF,-,TRBD2,TRBJ2-1,TRBV4-3
TGTGCCAGCAGTGACCCAGGTGAAGAGACCCAGTACTTC,CASSDPGEETQYF,-,-,TRBJ2-5,TRBV6-6
TGTACCAGCAGTAGGTCAGCGGTTCAGCCCCAGCATTTT,CTSSRSAVQPQHF,-,-,TRBJ1-5,TRBV12-3/TRBV12-4
TGTACCAGCAGCTCGGGGCGGGGTGAAAAACTGTTTTTT,CTSSSGRGEKLFF,-,-,TRBJ1-4,TRBV7-8
TGTGCCAGCAGCTTACGCAGCGGGGGTCACACAGATACGCAGTATTTT,CASSLRSGGHTDTQYF,once,TRBD2,TRBJ2-3,TRBV7-9
TGTGCCAGTAGGGCACAGGGGGCTCACAATCAGCCCCAGCATTTT,CASRAQGAHNQPQHF,-,TRBD1,TRBJ1-5,TRBV19
TGTGCCATCAGTGAGTTAGGGGGCGATGGCTACACCTTC,CAISELGGDGYTF,-,TRBD1,TRBJ1-2,TRBV10-3
TGTGCCTGGAGTGTGGAGCTCGGGGGATCCTACGAGCAGTACTTC,CAWSVELGGSYEQYF,-,-,TRBJ2-7,TRBV30
TGCGCCAGCAGCTTAGGGGGCTCGCGCAATCAGCCCCAGCATTTT,CASSLGGSRNQPQHF,-,TRBD1,TRBJ1-5,TRBV5-1
TGTGCCAGCAGCCCAGGGGGCTACTTACCCTACGAGCAGTACTTC,CASSPGGYLPYEQYF,-,TRBD1,TRBJ2-7,TRBV5-5
TGCGCCAGCAGCCAACCCACAGGGGGCTCTGGAAACACCATATATTTT,CASSQPTGGSGNTIYF,-,TRBD1,TRBJ1-3,TRBV4-1
TGTGCCTGGAGTCCCACAGGGGCCTATGGCTACACCTTC,CAWSPTGAYGYTF,-,TRBD1,TRBJ1-2,TRBV30
TGTGCCAGCAGCGTAGCTCGAAGAGGCGGTGAAAAACTGTTTTTT,CASSVARRGGEKLFF,-,-,TRBJ1-4,TRBV9
TGTGCTACGGGACTAGGGGTGAGCGAGCAGTACTTC,CATGLGVSEQYF,-,TRBD2,TRBJ2-7,TRBV28
TGCGCCAGCAGCCAAGTTGGACTAGCGGGAGTCAGGGGCAATGAGCAGTTCTTC,CASSQVGLAGVRGNEQFF,-,TRBD2,TRBJ2-1,TRBV4-3
TGTGCCAGCAGTTTGAGTAGGACCCAGTACTTC,CASSLSRTQYF,-,-,TRBJ2-5,TRBV28
TGCAGCGGGGCCCCAGTTTCCAATGAGCAGTTCTTC,CSGAPVSNEQFF,-,-,TRBJ2-1,TRBV29-1
TGTGCCACCAGCAGTGGGGAGGGCCGACGGAACACTGAAGCTTTCTTT,CATSSGEGRRNTEAFF,-,-,TRBJ1-1,TRBV15
TGTGCCAGCAGTTACTCGCCCGGACAGTTTAAGGGCTACACCTTC,CASSYSPGQFKGYTF,few,-,TRBJ1-2,TRBV6-5